These 6 T cell receptor beta chains share one sample of origin, sequenced in a study of radiation and T cells in renal cell carcinoma (dated by TCRdb to 2020 to 2022). This specimen's time point label, interpreted: blood 4 weeks post-SBRT, at nephrectomy. The treatment or condition label, as the study defines it: 15 Gy SBRT to primary tumor, nephrectomy 4 weeks later. The library was built by means of the immunoSEQ multiplex PCR assay. In its TCRdb copy, this immuneACCESS table keeps in-frame sequences only and misses some clones. Where compared with another copy, unresolved V genes explain less than half of these, and the others have no known cause. In this sample the table shows about 62,000 clones, about 80% of which occur a single time. The ten largest clones capture about 6.8% of the sample. Sequences were derived from blood, sampled from a patient whose treatment included radiotherapy and nephrectomy. The receptors were sampled from a man aged 60-69 years with renal cell carcinoma.

Only a few counts were recorded for this clone. The gene calls are TRBV7-2 and TRBJ1-6; no clear D. Germline values: CDR1 SGHTA, CDR2 FQGNSA. Between the trimmed V and J ends, which lost 5 bases and 9 bases, there was a span of 8 bases. CDR3 size: 12 residues. The CDR3 spells CASSLPASPLHF. CDR3 DNA: TGTGCCAGCAGCCTCCCGGCTTCACCCCTCCACTTT.

This chain uses TRBV6-1 with TRBJ2-7, with D uncertain. Germline V gives CDR1 MNHNS, CDR2 SASEGT. There are 11 residues in the CDR3. The CDR3 nucleotides are TGTGCCAGCAGTGAAGAAGGTCGGGTGGGTGTC. It encodes CASSEEGRVGV.

The V and J genes are TRBV5-4 and TRBJ1-1; 8 bases fit TRBD1. Per germline, CDR1 SGHNT and CDR2 YYREEE (reference sequence). The CDR3 extends over 13 amino acids. V shed 0 bases, J shed 7 bases, and the junction held 2 bases outside the gene matches. The DNA of the CDR3 is TGTGCCAGCAGCTTGGGGACAGGGATTGAAGCTTTCTTT. It is translated as CASSLGTGIEAFF.

The rearrangement links TRBV11-3 to TRBJ1-1; 8 nucleotides agree with TRBD1. This CDR3 is 16 amino acids long. The junction had 13 bases not matched to a gene; V was cut back by 5 bases and J by 5 bases. Germline CDR1 and CDR2: SGHNT and YENEEA. CDR3 residues: CASSPTGDSWETEAFF. The CDR3 DNA follows: TGTGCCAGCAGCCCGACAGGGGACTCTTGGGAGACTGAAGCTTTCTTT.

This clone was picked up a small number of times. This chain joins TRBV9 and TRBJ2-7; D might be TRBD1 (5 bases). In germline, CDR1 is SGDLS, CDR2 YYNGEE. V was pared by 3 bases and J by 4 bases, with 14 bases between. CDR3 length: 14 residues. In nucleotides, the CDR3 is TGTGCCAGCAGCGAAGGGGCAGGTCAATACGAGCAGTACTTC. Translating gives CASSEGAGQYEQYF.

The chain employs TRBV11-3 and TRBJ2-3, with 9 positions matching TRBD2. CDR1 is SGHNT, CDR2 YENEEA, per germline. The CDR3 loop spans 14 amino acids. V gave up 3 bases and J gave up 6 bases; unmatched junction bases: 4. As DNA, the CDR3 is TGTGCCAGCAGCTTCGGGACTAGCAGGGATACGCAGTATTTT. Amino acid sequence: CASSFGTSRDTQYF.